This T cell receptor (beta chain) is from a study of T cell responses to AZD1222 COVID-19 vaccine. TCRdb keeps only in-frame clones here, not all; method: immunoSEQ multiplex PCR. In the table there are some 130,000 clones, roughly nine tenths of which are singletons. Trimming at V came to 1 base and at J to 0 bases, leaving 3 bases not matched to a gene. CDR1 and CDR2 (germline): SGHTA, FQGTGA. The CDR3 length is 15 residues. Remarks on this clone: No antigen is known for it.

Study-level points and caveats: Donors in the cohort were predominantly white British and more often female, and clonal diversity was possibly underestimated. Spike-specific TCR breadth and depth went up after people got two AZD1222 doses. Dominant at 160-218 and 743-854, vaccine-associated CD4 TCRs also spanned spike.

The V call is TRBV7-3, the J call TRBJ2-7, with TRBD1 matching over 7 bases. The sample was peripheral blood, taken on day 0 of AZD1222 vaccination. This TCR came from an adult in good health. CDR3 nucleotides: TGTGCCAGCAGCTTAATGGCAGGGGGCTCCTACGAGCAGTACTTC. Its protein product is CASSLMAGGSYEQYF.